Here is one T cell receptor beta chain with its context. The antigen is not known. The missing CDR3 end, 3 residues past where the read stops, is filled in from the germline J gene. Assay: immunoSEQ multiplex PCR; the TCRdb copy retains only in-frame clones and omits some. The sample is made up of more than 30,000 clones, and the top ten hold 1.7% of it. This entry comes from a study of T cells in women clearing cervical HPV infection. Study overall: No precancer developed; the control's incident HPV16 infection cleared within 12 months.

Germline loops: CDR1 SEHNR, CDR2 FQNEAQ (reference sequence). The CDR3 has 15 residues. J gave up 1 base and V 5 bases, and 7 bases lay outside the gene matches. Points from the study as a whole: CIN3+ cases had significantly higher TCR richness than controls; evenness did not differ. Associations may precede or follow infection; HPV-specific or memory T cells were not isolated. A classifier using richness and V gene abundances reached an AUC of around 0.83.

What was sequenced was blood buffy coat. This TCR derives from a woman aged 18 to 75 with a cervical HPV16 infection that either progressed to CIN3+ or cleared (not recorded which). V and J are TRBV7-9 and TRBJ2-5, with 7 bases matching TRBD1. This CDR3 reads CASSPTGTAQETQYF. Partial CDR3 DNA: TGTGCCAGCAGCCCCACCGGGACAGCCCAAGAGACC.